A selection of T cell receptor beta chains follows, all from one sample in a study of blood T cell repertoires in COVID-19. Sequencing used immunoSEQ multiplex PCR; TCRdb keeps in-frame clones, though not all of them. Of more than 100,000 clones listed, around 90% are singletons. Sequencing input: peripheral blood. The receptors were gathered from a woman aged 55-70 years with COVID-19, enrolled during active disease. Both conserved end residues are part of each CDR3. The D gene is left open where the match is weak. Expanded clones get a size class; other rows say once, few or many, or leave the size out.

cdr3_aa: CASSVNQGVGGEKLFF
cdr3_nt: TGTGCCAGCAGCGTGAACCAGGGGGTAGGGGGTGAAAAACTGTTTTTT
clone_size: NA
v_call: TRBV9
d_call: TRBD1
j_call: TRBJ1-4

cdr3_aa: CASSQSSGQGTNQPQHF
cdr3_nt: TGCGCCAGCAGTCAATCGTCAGGACAGGGTACCAATCAGCCCCAGCATTTT
clone_size: NA
v_call: TRBV23-1
d_call: TRBD1
j_call: TRBJ1-5

cdr3_aa: CASSPSNSLSGNTIYF
cdr3_nt: TGTGCCAGCTCACCAAGTAACAGTCTCTCTGGAAACACCATATATTTT
clone_size: NA
v_call: TRBV18
d_call: NA
j_call: TRBJ1-3

cdr3_aa: CATSSGTGDSNQPQHF
cdr3_nt: TGTGCCACCAGCAGTGGGACAGGGGATAGCAATCAGCCCCAGCATTTT
clone_size: once
v_call: TRBV15
d_call: TRBD1
j_call: TRBJ1-5

cdr3_aa: CASSVEGQGYEKLFF
cdr3_nt: TGTGCCAGCAGCGTAGAGGGACAGGGTTACGAAAAACTGTTTTTT
clone_size: NA
v_call: TRBV9
d_call: TRBD1
j_call: TRBJ1-4

cdr3_aa: CASSPMGQGGNQPQHF
cdr3_nt: TGTGCCAGCTCACCCATGGGACAGGGGGGTAATCAGCCCCAGCATTTT
clone_size: NA
v_call: TRBV18
d_call: TRBD1
j_call: TRBJ1-5

cdr3_aa: CSASYSNQPQHF
cdr3_nt: TGCAGTGCTAGTTATAGCAATCAGCCCCAGCATTTT
clone_size: NA
v_call: TRBV20-1
d_call: NA
j_call: TRBJ1-5

cdr3_aa: CASSLDRGQTYGYTF
cdr3_nt: TGTGCCAGCTCATTGGACAGGGGGCAAACCTATGGCTACACCTTC
clone_size: NA
v_call: TRBV18
d_call: TRBD1
j_call: TRBJ1-2

cdr3_aa: CASSFVEGAYEQYF
cdr3_nt: TGTGCCAGCAGCTTTGTCGAGGGGGCTTACGAGCAGTACTTC
clone_size: NA
v_call: TRBV7-2
d_call: TRBD1
j_call: TRBJ2-7

cdr3_aa: CASSGGDGHPSGNTIYF
cdr3_nt: TGTGCCAGTAGTGGGGGGGACGGCCACCCCTCTGGAAACACCATATATTTT
clone_size: few
v_call: TRBV19
d_call: NA
j_call: TRBJ1-3

cdr3_aa: CASSYSMASGGPTRSPFF
cdr3_nt: TGTGCCAGCAGTTACTCGATGGCTAGCGGGGGTCCCACGCGGAGTCCGTTCTTC
clone_size: NA
v_call: TRBV6-2/TRBV6-3
d_call: TRBD2
j_call: TRBJ2-1

cdr3_aa: CASSVAPGTTEKLFF
cdr3_nt: TGTGCCAGCAGCGTAGCTCCCGGAACGACAGAAAAACTGTTTTTT
clone_size: NA
v_call: TRBV9
d_call: NA
j_call: TRBJ1-4

cdr3_aa: CASSDSPTAYRGYTF
cdr3_nt: TGTGCCAGCAGTGACTCGCCGACAGCTTACCGTGGCTACACCTTC
clone_size: NA
v_call: TRBV6-4
d_call: NA
j_call: TRBJ1-2

cdr3_aa: CASSLTGVYNEQFF
cdr3_nt: TGTGCCAGCAGCTTGACAGGAGTTTACAATGAGCAGTTCTTC
clone_size: NA
v_call: TRBV7-9
d_call: NA
j_call: TRBJ2-1

cdr3_aa: CASSFGGNEQFF
cdr3_nt: TGTGCCAGCAGTTTCGGGGGTAATGAGCAGTTCTTC
clone_size: NA
v_call: TRBV11-2
d_call: NA
j_call: TRBJ2-1

cdr3_aa: CASSYLSGGAPDTQYF
cdr3_nt: TGTGCCAGCAGTTACCTCAGCGGGGGAGCGCCCGATACGCAGTATTTT
clone_size: NA
v_call: TRBV6-5
d_call: TRBD2
j_call: TRBJ2-3

cdr3_aa: CASNPLRGGTNEQFF
cdr3_nt: TGTGCCAGCAATCCCCTGCGGGGGGGTACAAATGAGCAGTTCTTC
clone_size: NA
v_call: TRBV27
d_call: TRBD2
j_call: TRBJ2-1

cdr3_aa: CASSQAGTSTLYNEQFF
cdr3_nt: TGCGCCAGCAGTCAGGCCGGGACATCAACTCTCTACAATGAGCAGTTCTTC
clone_size: once
v_call: TRBV23-1
d_call: NA
j_call: TRBJ2-1

cdr3_aa: CARSLAASLAGVTDTQYF
cdr3_nt: TGTGCCAGAAGCCTGGCCGCCTCACTAGCGGGGGTTACAGATACGCAGTATTTT
clone_size: NA
v_call: TRBV5-3
d_call: TRBD2
j_call: TRBJ2-3

cdr3_aa: CASSPGGTGAPLHF
cdr3_nt: TGCGCCAGCAGCCCTGGGGGGACGGGGGCACCCCTCCACTTT
clone_size: NA
v_call: TRBV5-1
d_call: NA
j_call: TRBJ1-6

cdr3_aa: CASSYSPLSGGTDTQYF
cdr3_nt: TGTGCCAGCAGTTACTCGCCCCTCTCGGGGGGCACAGATACGCAGTATTTT
clone_size: NA
v_call: TRBV6-2/TRBV6-3
d_call: NA
j_call: TRBJ2-3

cdr3_aa: CSVESVTEAFF
cdr3_nt: TGCAGCGTTGAATCTGTGACTGAAGCTTTCTTT
clone_size: NA
v_call: TRBV29-1
d_call: NA
j_call: TRBJ1-1

cdr3_aa: CATNHDRDSNYGYTF
cdr3_nt: TGTGCCACCAATCACGACCGGGACAGTAACTATGGCTACACCTTC
clone_size: NA
v_call: TRBV19
d_call: TRBD1
j_call: TRBJ1-2

cdr3_aa: CASSFVQGTEAFF
cdr3_nt: TGTGCCAGCAGCTTTGTCCAGGGTACTGAAGCTTTCTTT
clone_size: NA
v_call: TRBV5-8
d_call: NA
j_call: TRBJ1-1

cdr3_aa: CASSQILTGVMNTEAFF
cdr3_nt: TGCGCCAGCAGCCAAATCCTCACAGGGGTCATGAACACTGAAGCTTTCTTT
clone_size: NA
v_call: TRBV4-1
d_call: TRBD1
j_call: TRBJ1-1

cdr3_aa: CASRKQTGVTGELFF
cdr3_nt: TGTGCCAGCAGGAAACAGACAGGCGTCACCGGGGAGCTGTTTTTT
clone_size: NA
v_call: TRBV27
d_call: NA
j_call: TRBJ2-2

cdr3_aa: CAISESGRGIGYTF
cdr3_nt: TGTGCCATCAGTGAGTCAGGCAGGGGAATTGGCTACACCTTC
clone_size: NA
v_call: TRBV10-3
d_call: NA
j_call: TRBJ1-2

cdr3_aa: CASSPRGQGWTEAFF
cdr3_nt: TGTGCCAGCAGCCCCCGTGGGCAGGGTTGGACTGAAGCTTTCTTT
clone_size: NA
v_call: TRBV6-2/TRBV6-3
d_call: NA
j_call: TRBJ1-1

cdr3_aa: CASSLATGQGTDTQYF
cdr3_nt: TGTGCCAGCAGCTTAGCGACGGGACAGGGAACAGATACGCAGTATTTT
clone_size: once
v_call: TRBV7-9
d_call: TRBD1
j_call: TRBJ2-3

cdr3_aa: CSVSPGTDTQYF
cdr3_nt: TGCAGCGTTTCTCCGGGCACAGATACGCAGTATTTT
clone_size: NA
v_call: TRBV29-1
d_call: NA
j_call: TRBJ2-3

cdr3_aa: CASSYYRDSYEQYF
cdr3_nt: TGTGCCAGCAGTTACTACCGGGACAGCTACGAGCAGTACTTC
clone_size: NA
v_call: TRBV6-2/TRBV6-3
d_call: TRBD1
j_call: TRBJ2-7

cdr3_aa: CASSSSGGLGGYTF
cdr3_nt: TGTGCCAGTAGTAGCTCAGGGGGCCTCGGGGGCTACACCTTC
clone_size: NA
v_call: TRBV19
d_call: TRBD1
j_call: TRBJ1-2

cdr3_aa: CASSDRTGVNTEAFF
cdr3_nt: TGTGCCAGCTCGGACCGGACAGGAGTGAACACTGAAGCTTTCTTT
clone_size: NA
v_call: TRBV18
d_call: TRBD1
j_call: TRBJ1-1

cdr3_aa: CASSLLGGPSGGYTF
cdr3_nt: TGCGCCAGCAGCCTTCTGGGGGGGCCGTCGGGTGGCTACACCTTC
clone_size: NA
v_call: TRBV4-3
d_call: NA
j_call: TRBJ1-2

cdr3_aa: CASSPGQINQPQHF
cdr3_nt: TGTGCCAGTAGCCCGGGACAGATCAATCAGCCCCAGCATTTT
clone_size: NA
v_call: TRBV19
d_call: TRBD1
j_call: TRBJ1-5

cdr3_aa: CASTLGRGYEQYF
cdr3_nt: TGTGCCAGCACCTTGGGTAGGGGCTACGAGCAGTACTTC
clone_size: NA
v_call: TRBV5-5
d_call: NA
j_call: TRBJ2-7

cdr3_aa: CATRTSGDTYEQYF
cdr3_nt: TGTGCCACCCGGACTAGCGGGGATACCTACGAGCAGTACTTC
clone_size: NA
v_call: TRBV10-3
d_call: TRBD2
j_call: TRBJ2-7

cdr3_aa: CASSQPGSGYTF
cdr3_nt: TGTGCCAGCAGCCAACCAGGGTCTGGCTACACCTTC
clone_size: NA
v_call: TRBV14
d_call: NA
j_call: TRBJ1-2

cdr3_aa: CASSKGAPFLPLHF
cdr3_nt: TGTGCCAGTTCAAAGGGAGCACCGTTTTTACCCCTCCACTTT
clone_size: NA
v_call: TRBV7-9
d_call: NA
j_call: TRBJ1-6

cdr3_aa: CASSAETTGFSGNTIYF
cdr3_nt: TGTGCCAGCAGCGCTGAAACCACAGGGTTCTCTGGAAACACCATATATTTT
clone_size: NA
v_call: TRBV9
d_call: NA
j_call: TRBJ1-3

cdr3_aa: CASFGTAQETQYF
cdr3_nt: TGTGCCAGCTTCGGGACAGCCCAAGAGACCCAGTACTTC
clone_size: NA
v_call: TRBV6-5
d_call: TRBD1
j_call: TRBJ2-5

cdr3_aa: CATSEPTGIANEKLFF
cdr3_nt: TGTGCCACCAGTGAACCCACAGGGATTGCTAATGAAAAACTGTTTTTT
clone_size: NA
v_call: TRBV24-1
d_call: NA
j_call: TRBJ1-4